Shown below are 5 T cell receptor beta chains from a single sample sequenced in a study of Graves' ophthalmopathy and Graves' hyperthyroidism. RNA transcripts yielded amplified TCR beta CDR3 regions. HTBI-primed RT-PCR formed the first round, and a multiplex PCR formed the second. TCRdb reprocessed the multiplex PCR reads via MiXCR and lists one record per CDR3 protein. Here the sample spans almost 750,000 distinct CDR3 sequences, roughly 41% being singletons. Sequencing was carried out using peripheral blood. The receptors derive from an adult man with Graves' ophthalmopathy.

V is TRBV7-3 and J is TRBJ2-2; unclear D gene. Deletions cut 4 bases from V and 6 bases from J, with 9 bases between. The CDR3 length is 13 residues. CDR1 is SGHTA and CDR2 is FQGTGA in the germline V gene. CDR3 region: CASSSVAAGELFF. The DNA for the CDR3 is TGTGCCAGCAGCTCAGTGGCCGCCGGGGAGCTGTTTTTT.

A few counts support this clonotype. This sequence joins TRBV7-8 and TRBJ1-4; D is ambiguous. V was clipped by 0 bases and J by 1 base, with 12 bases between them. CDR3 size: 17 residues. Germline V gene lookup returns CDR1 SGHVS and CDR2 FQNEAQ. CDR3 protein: CASSLASWSETNEKLFF. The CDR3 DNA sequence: TGTGCCAGCAGCTTAGCATCGTGGTCGGAAACTAATGAAAAACTGTTTTTT.

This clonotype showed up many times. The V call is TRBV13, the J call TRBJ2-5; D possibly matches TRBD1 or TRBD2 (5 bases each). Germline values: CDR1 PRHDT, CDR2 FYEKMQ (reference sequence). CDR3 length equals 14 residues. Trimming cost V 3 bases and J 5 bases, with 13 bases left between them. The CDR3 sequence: CASSLRQGEETQYF. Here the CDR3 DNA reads TGTGCCAGCAGCTTGCGGCAGGGAGAGGAGACCCAGTACTTC.

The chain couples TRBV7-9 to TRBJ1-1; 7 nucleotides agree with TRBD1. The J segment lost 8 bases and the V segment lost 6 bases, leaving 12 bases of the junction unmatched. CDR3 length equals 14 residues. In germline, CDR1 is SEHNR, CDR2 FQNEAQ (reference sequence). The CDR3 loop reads CASRADRATLEAFF. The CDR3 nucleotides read TGTGCCAGCAGAGCAGACAGGGCCACCCTGGAAGCTTTCTTT. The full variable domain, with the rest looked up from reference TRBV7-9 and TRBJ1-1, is DTGVSQNPRHKITKRGQNVTFRCDPISEHNRLYWYRQTLGQGPEFLTYFQNEAQLEKSRLLSDRFSAERPKGSFSTLEIQRTEQGDSAMYLCASRADRATLEAFFGQGTRLTVV.

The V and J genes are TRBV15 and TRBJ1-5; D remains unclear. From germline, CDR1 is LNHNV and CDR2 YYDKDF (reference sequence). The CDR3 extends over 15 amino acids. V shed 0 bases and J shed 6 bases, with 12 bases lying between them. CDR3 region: CATSRDTRTGQPQHF. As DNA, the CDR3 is TGTGCCACCAGCAGAGATACCAGGACGGGTCAGCCCCAGCATTTT.